The following is a TCR beta chain sequence with its context. Under the authors' procedure: How many nucleated cells were present was estimated from reference gene primer amplification. TCRdb's table, derived via immunoSEQ multiplex PCR, lists solely in-frame clones and lacks some. The V and J calls and clone size were taken over from that table, and D and trimming were inferred from the DNA. Here the sample spans around 300,000 clones, 70% to 90% being singletons. The data belong to a study of blood T cell repertoires in COVID-19. Study background: Some COVID-19 samples were acute and others convalescent; all came from the United States, Italy and Spain.

V dropped 4 bases and J dropped 6; count of bases not matched to a gene: 6. This CDR3 is built from 15 residues. Germline V gene sequence: CDR1 LNHDA, CDR2 SQIVND (reference sequence). The rearrangement joins TRBV19 to TRBJ1-1, with 12 nucleotides matching TRBD1. The sequence was obtained from an older woman with acute or convalescent COVID-19. The source material was peripheral blood. As DNA, the CDR3 is TGTGCCAGTAGTAATCGGGACAGGGGGCTCTCTGAAGCTTTCTTT. Translation: CASSNRDRGLSEAFF.